This T cell receptor beta chain was sequenced for a study of T-cell reconstitution after alpha-beta-depleted transplantation in children. Germline assignment: CDR1 MGHDK and CDR2 SYGVNS. The length of the CDR3 is 13 residues. Trimming took 4 bases from V and 6 from J; bases not matched to a gene: 4. This clonotype occurred many times. Library preparation (for TCRbeta) was performed with unique molecular identifiers. TCRdb processed the PCR reads anew with MiXCR; each CDR3 protein has one entry. The sample lists some 400,000 distinct CDR3 sequences, roughly 20% seen once, with around 3.9% in the top ten.

The chain links TRBV25-1 to TRBJ2-3, with 7 positions matching TRBD2. The clonotype comes from a human donor who donated a stem cell graft to a child with acute myeloid leukemia. The sequences come from PBMCs from the stem cell graft donor, collected from the stem cell graft. The CDR3 loop is CASSGGLGDTQYF. In DNA form, the CDR3 reads TGTGCCAGCAGTGGCGGACTAGGGGATACGCAGTATTTT.